This is a list of T cell receptor beta chains from one sample in a study of cytomegalovirus exposure and HLA in healthy donors. Method: immunoSEQ multiplex PCR; TCRdb's copy keeps in-frame clones and lacks some. The sample lists some 150,000 clones; over 75% were seen once. The sequenced sample was PBMCs. These TCRs come from a woman aged 30 to 39 in good health and CMV-seronegative. The CDR3 runs from the conserved cysteine through the conserved F or W. The D gene is left open where the match is weak. Clone sizes are given selectively: once, few, many, or a class where the clone is expanded.

v_call,d_call,j_call,clone_size,cdr3_aa,cdr3_nt
TRBV6-5,TRBD1,TRBJ2-7,few,CASSKGQGLYEQYF,TGTGCCAGCAGCAAAGGACAGGGGTTGTACGAGCAGTACTTC
TRBV7-3,-,TRBJ2-1,-,CASSLNSRDNEQFF,TGTGCCAGCAGCTTAAACAGCCGTGACAATGAGCAGTTCTTC
TRBV27,TRBD2,TRBJ2-1,-,CASSSSAGTSLVHEQFF,TGTGCCAGCAGTTCGAGCGCCGGGACTAGCCTGGTCCATGAGCAGTTCTTC
TRBV5-1,TRBD1,TRBJ2-1,-,CASSGQDRDGQFF,TGCGCCAGCAGCGGACAGGACAGGGATGGGCAGTTCTTC
TRBV18,TRBD1,TRBJ1-2,-,CASSPITGTGVDGYTF,TGTGCCAGCTCACCAATAACGGGGACAGGGGTAGATGGCTACACCTTC
TRBV9,TRBD1,TRBJ2-7,-,CASSVTGASYEQYF,TGTGCCAGCAGCGTTACAGGGGCCTCCTACGAGCAGTACTTC
TRBV4-1,-,TRBJ2-7,-,CASSQDFKGLEQYF,TGCGCCAGCAGCCAAGATTTTAAGGGGCTCGAGCAGTACTTC
TRBV19,TRBD1,TRBJ1-5,few,CASSLQGGQPQHF,TGTGCCAGTAGTCTACAGGGGGGTCAGCCCCAGCATTTT
TRBV10-1,TRBD1,TRBJ2-5,few,CASSGPFRGRETQYF,TGCGCCAGCAGTGGACCGTTCAGGGGGCGGGAGACCCAGTACTTC
TRBV20-1,TRBD1,TRBJ1-2,-,CSAVQGRGYTF,TGCAGTGCTGTACAGGGGCGCGGCTACACCTTC
TRBV27,-,TRBJ1-5,-,CASRGNGGQPQHF,TGTGCCAGCAGGGGAAACGGGGGTCAGCCCCAGCATTTT
TRBV13,TRBD2,TRBJ2-1,-,CASSLGISGGAAEQFF,TGTGCCAGCAGCTTAGGTATCAGCGGGGGGGCCGCTGAGCAGTTCTTC
TRBV25-1,TRBD1,TRBJ2-5,-,CASSDSLGQGATQYF,TGTGCCAGCAGTGATTCTTTGGGACAGGGGGCGACCCAGTACTTC
TRBV5-4,-,TRBJ2-7,-,CASSARAGSSYEQYF,TGTGCCAGCAGCGCAAGGGCCGGGAGTTCCTACGAGCAGTACTTC
TRBV5-5,-,TRBJ1-6,-,CASSLVGGESYNSPLHF,TGTGCCAGCAGCTTGGTGGGGGGGGAGTCCTATAATTCACCCCTCCACTTT
TRBV5-4,-,TRBJ2-4,-,CASSSIAENIQYF,TGTGCCAGCAGTTCGATAGCAGAAAACATTCAGTACTTC
TRBV7-9,-,TRBJ1-1,-,CASTLDSTEAFF,TGTGCCAGCACCCTCGACAGCACTGAAGCTTTCTTT
TRBV28,-,TRBJ2-3,-,CASSRTESLTDTQYF,TGTGCCAGCAGTAGGACTGAATCTCTCACAGATACGCAGTATTTT
TRBV11-2,-,TRBJ2-7,-,CASSHAGNWVYEQYF,TGTGCCAGCAGCCATGCGGGCAATTGGGTATACGAGCAGTACTTC
TRBV28,TRBD2,TRBJ2-7,-,CASSLFGGGVYEQYF,TGTGCCAGCAGTTTATTTGGGGGAGGGGTTTACGAGCAGTACTTC
TRBV5-4,TRBD1,TRBJ1-1,-,CASSSAGQGLNTEAFF,TGTGCCAGCAGCTCCGCGGGACAGGGGCTGAACACTGAAGCTTTCTTT
TRBV4-1,-,TRBJ1-1,few,CASSQVAGRAFF,TGCGCCAGCAGCCAAGTAGCAGGGCGAGCTTTCTTT
TRBV11-2,TRBD1,TRBJ2-7,-,CASSQGTGGFYEQYF,TGTGCCAGCAGCCAAGGGACAGGGGGCTTCTACGAGCAGTACTTC
TRBV6-4,TRBD2,TRBJ2-3,-,CASSDGTSGGADTQYF,TGTGCCAGCAGTGACGGGACTAGCGGGGGGGCAGATACGCAGTATTTT
TRBV6-1,-,TRBJ1-4,few,CASRDRASTNEKLFF,TGTGCCAGCAGGGACAGAGCTTCAACTAATGAAAAACTGTTTTTT
TRBV5-1,TRBD1,TRBJ1-4,few,CASSLRFRQGGGEKLFF,TGCGCCAGCAGCTTGAGATTTCGACAGGGAGGAGGAGAAAAACTGTTTTTT
TRBV7-9,-,TRBJ1-2,-,CASSVQITNYGYTF,TGTGCCAGCAGCGTACAGATAACTAACTATGGCTACACCTTC
TRBV9,-,TRBJ1-5,-,CASSVDGAPNQPQHF,TGTGCCAGCAGCGTAGATGGGGCCCCCAATCAGCCCCAGCATTTT
TRBV9,-,TRBJ1-2,-,CASSPLDGYTF,TGTGCCAGCAGCCCCCTAGATGGCTACACCTTC
TRBV30,TRBD2,TRBJ2-4,-,CAWSVNRSPGGIQYF,TGTGCCTGGAGTGTCAACAGGTCCCCGGGGGGCATTCAGTACTTC
TRBV9,-,TRBJ1-1,once,CASSTTTTGTEAFF,TGTGCCAGCAGCACCACGACGACAGGCACTGAAGCTTTCTTT
TRBV27,-,TRBJ2-2,-,CASSPRGPGELFF,TGTGCCAGCAGTCCCAGGGGCCCCGGGGAGCTGTTTTTT
TRBV9,-,TRBJ1-1,-,CASSVDSTVNTEAFF,TGTGCCAGCAGCGTCGATTCGACAGTGAACACTGAAGCTTTCTTT
TRBV6-1,TRBD2,TRBJ2-3,few,CASSVEAGGTDTQYF,TGTGCCAGCAGTGTCGAAGCGGGGGGCACAGATACGCAGTATTTT
TRBV5-1,TRBD1,TRBJ2-1,-,CASSPAQGAYNEQFF,TGCGCCAGCAGCCCTGCCCAGGGGGCTTACAATGAGCAGTTCTTC
TRBV7-9,-,TRBJ2-1,-,CASSLSGYWEQFF,TGTGCCAGCAGCTTGTCCGGGTATTGGGAGCAGTTCTTC
TRBV27,TRBD1,TRBJ2-5,-,CASRAGTGDSGETQYF,TGTGCCAGTCGAGCCGGGACAGGGGACTCCGGAGAGACCCAGTACTTC
TRBV5-4,TRBD2,TRBJ2-1,-,CASSLRLAGREQFF,TGTGCCAGCAGCCTAAGACTAGCGGGGCGTGAGCAGTTCTTC
TRBV7-9,-,TRBJ1-1,-,CASSFPPRVMNTEAFF,TGTGCCAGCAGCTTTCCCCCCAGGGTGATGAACACTGAAGCTTTCTTT
TRBV4-1,-,TRBJ2-7,-,CASSQGQGFTYEQYF,TGCGCCAGCAGCCAAGGGCAGGGATTTACCTACGAGCAGTACTTC
TRBV4-3,-,TRBJ1-3,-,CASSLQGTPSGNTIYF,TGCGCCAGCAGCTTACAGGGCACTCCGTCTGGAAACACCATATATTTT
TRBV4-1,TRBD1,TRBJ2-1,-,CASSQGGQGAGEQFF,TGCGCCAGCAGCCAAGGGGGACAGGGGGCGGGTGAGCAGTTCTTC
TRBV10-3,-,TRBJ1-3,-,CAISNPGNSGNTIYF,TGTGCCATCAGTAATCCAGGGAACTCTGGAAACACCATATATTTT
TRBV7-2,-,TRBJ2-3,-,CASSSSTDTQYF,TGTGCCAGCAGTTCTAGCACAGATACGCAGTATTTT
TRBV7-6,-,TRBJ2-2,-,CASSLVESRANTGELFF,TGTGCCAGCAGCTTAGTAGAAAGCAGGGCCAACACCGGGGAGCTGTTTTTT
TRBV5-1,-,TRBJ1-4,-,CASRPRGPSVRGATNEKLFF,TGCGCCAGCCGGCCGCGGGGGCCGTCGGTGCGAGGGGCAACTAATGAAAAACTGTTTTTT
TRBV7-9,TRBD1,TRBJ2-7,-,CASSPTRDRGSEQYF,TGTGCCAGCAGCCCAACCCGGGACAGGGGGAGCGAGCAGTACTTC
TRBV19,-,TRBJ1-5,-,CASSTGGGASEGQHF,TGTGCCAGTAGTACCGGTGGGGGGGCCTCAGAGGGCCAGCATTTT
TRBV5-1,-,TRBJ2-2,-,CATGEPGGSPGELFF,TGCGCCACGGGGGAGCCAGGGGGATCGCCCGGGGAGCTGTTTTTT
TRBV7-3,-,TRBJ2-1,-,CASSLVLVDYNEQFF,TGTGCCAGCAGCTTAGTTCTAGTGGACTACAATGAGCAGTTCTTC
TRBV5-4,-,TRBJ2-7,-,CASSLDLGAGEQYF,TGTGCCAGCAGCTTGGATTTAGGCGCGGGCGAGCAGTACTTC
TRBV7-2,TRBD2,TRBJ2-1,-,CASSSASGRVVVRNEQFF,TGTGCCAGCAGCTCCGCTAGCGGGAGGGTTGTGGTGCGCAATGAGCAGTTCTTC